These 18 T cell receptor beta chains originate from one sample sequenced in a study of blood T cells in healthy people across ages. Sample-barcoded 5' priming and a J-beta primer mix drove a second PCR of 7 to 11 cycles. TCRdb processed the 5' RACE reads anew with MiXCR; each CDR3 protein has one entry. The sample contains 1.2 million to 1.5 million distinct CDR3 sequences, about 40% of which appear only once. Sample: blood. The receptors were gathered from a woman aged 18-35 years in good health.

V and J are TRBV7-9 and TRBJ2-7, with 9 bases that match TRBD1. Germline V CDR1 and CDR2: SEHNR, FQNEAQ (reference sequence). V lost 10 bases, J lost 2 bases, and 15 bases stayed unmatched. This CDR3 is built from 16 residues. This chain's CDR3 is CANTPSGTGFTYEQYF. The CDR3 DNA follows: TGTGCCAACACCCCGTCCGGGACAGGGTTTACCTACGAGCAGTACTTC.

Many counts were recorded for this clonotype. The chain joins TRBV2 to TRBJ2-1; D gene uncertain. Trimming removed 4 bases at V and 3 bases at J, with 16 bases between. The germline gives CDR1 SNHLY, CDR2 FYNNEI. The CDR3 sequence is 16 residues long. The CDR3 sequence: CASSAVGLAVYNEQFF. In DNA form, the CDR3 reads TGTGCCAGCAGTGCGGTCGGGCTCGCAGTCTACAATGAGCAGTTCTTC.

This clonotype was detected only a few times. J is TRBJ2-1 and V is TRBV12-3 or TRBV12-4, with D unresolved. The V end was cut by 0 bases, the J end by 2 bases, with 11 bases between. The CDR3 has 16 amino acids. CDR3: CASSLARRGPYNEQFF. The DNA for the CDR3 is TGTGCCAGCAGTTTAGCGCGTCGAGGTCCCTACAATGAGCAGTTCTTC.

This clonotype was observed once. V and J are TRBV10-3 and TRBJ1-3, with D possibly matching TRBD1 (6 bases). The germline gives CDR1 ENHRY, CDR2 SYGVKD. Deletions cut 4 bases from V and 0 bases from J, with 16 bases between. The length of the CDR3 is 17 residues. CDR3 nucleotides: TGTGCCATCAGTGGTCGGACAGCTGCCTACTCTGGAAACACCATATATTTT. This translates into CAISGRTAAYSGNTIYF.

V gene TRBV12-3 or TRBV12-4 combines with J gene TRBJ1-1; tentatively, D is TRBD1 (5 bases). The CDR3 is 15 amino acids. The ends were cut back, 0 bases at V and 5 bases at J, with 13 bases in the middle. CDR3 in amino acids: CASSLAGVERTEAFF. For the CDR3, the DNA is TGTGCCAGCAGTTTAGCAGGGGTAGAAAGGACTGAAGCTTTCTTT.

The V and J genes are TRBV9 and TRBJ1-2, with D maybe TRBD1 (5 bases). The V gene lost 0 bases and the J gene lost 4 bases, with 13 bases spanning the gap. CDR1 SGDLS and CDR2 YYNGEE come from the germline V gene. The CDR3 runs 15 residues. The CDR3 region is CASSVGEGRGYGYTF. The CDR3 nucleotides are TGTGCCAGCAGCGTAGGAGAGGGGCGCGGCTATGGCTACACCTTC.

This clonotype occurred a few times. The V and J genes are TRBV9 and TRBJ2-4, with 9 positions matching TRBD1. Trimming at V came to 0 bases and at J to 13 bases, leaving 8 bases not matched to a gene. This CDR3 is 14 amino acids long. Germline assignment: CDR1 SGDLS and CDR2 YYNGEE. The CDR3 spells CASSVAGQGGEQYF. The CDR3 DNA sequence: TGTGCCAGCAGCGTAGCGGGACAGGGTGGGGAGCAGTACTTC.

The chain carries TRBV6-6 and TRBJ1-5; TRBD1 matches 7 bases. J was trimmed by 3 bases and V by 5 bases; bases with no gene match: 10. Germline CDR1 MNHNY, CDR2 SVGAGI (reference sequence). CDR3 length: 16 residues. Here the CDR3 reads CASSPGGTDYNQPQHF. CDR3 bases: TGTGCCAGCAGTCCCGGGGGGACAGATTACAATCAGCCCCAGCATTTT.

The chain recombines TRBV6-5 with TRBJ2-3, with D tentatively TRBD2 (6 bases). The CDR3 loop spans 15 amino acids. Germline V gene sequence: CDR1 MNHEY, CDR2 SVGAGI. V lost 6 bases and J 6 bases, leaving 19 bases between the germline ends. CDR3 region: CASSLKGLPLDTQYF. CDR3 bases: TGTGCCAGCAGCTTGAAAGGACTACCCTTGGATACGCAGTATTTT.

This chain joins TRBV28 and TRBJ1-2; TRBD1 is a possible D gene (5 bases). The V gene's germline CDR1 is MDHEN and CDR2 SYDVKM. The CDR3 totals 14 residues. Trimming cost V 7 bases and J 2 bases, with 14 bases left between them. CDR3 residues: CASTAGGVNYGYTF. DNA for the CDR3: TGTGCCAGCACTGCCGGAGGGGTGAACTATGGCTACACCTTC.

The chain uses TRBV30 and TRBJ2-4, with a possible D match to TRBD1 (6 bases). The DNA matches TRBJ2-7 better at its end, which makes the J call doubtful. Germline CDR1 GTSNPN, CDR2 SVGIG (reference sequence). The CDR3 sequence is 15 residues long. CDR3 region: CAWTLGTSGASEQYF. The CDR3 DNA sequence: TGTGCCTGGACTCTTGGGACATCCGGGGCCAGCGAGCAGTACTTC.

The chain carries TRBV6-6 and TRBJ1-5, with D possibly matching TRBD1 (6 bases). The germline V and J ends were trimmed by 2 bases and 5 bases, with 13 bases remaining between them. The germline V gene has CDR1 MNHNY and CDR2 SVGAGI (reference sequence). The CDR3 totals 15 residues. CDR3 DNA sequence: TGTGCCAGCAGTTACGACAGGATTAGGGATCAGCCCCAGCATTTT. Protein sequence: CASSYDRIRDQPQHF.

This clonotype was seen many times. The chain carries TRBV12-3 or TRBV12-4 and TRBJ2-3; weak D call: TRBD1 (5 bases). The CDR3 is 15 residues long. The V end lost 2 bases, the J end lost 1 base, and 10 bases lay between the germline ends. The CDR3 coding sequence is TGTGCCAGCAGTTTATGGGGCGGACGCACAGATACGCAGTATTTT. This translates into CASSLWGGRTDTQYF.

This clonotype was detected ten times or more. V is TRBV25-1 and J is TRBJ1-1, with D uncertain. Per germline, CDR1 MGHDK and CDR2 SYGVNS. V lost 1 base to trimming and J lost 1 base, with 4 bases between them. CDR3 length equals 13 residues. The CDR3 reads CASSESWNTEAFF. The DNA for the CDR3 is TGTGCCAGCAGTGAATCCTGGAACACTGAAGCTTTCTTT.

The CDR3 region has the DNA TGCAGTGCTAGTATAAATAACTATGGCTACACCTTC. Amino acids: CSASINNYGYTF. The rearrangement joins TRBV20-1 to TRBJ1-2; D is undetermined. Germline CDR1 reads DFQATT; CDR2 reads SNEGSKA (reference sequence). CDR3 size: 12 residues. Trimming pared 3 bases from V and 1 base from J, leaving 6 bases between.

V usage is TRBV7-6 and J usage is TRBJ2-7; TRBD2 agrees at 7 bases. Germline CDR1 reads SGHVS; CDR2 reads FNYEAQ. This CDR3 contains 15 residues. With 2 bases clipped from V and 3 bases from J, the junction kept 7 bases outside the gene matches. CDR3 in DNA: TGTGCCAGCAGCTTACAGGAAGGGGAGGGCTACGAGCAGTACTTC. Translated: CASSLQEGEGYEQYF.

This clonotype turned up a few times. CDR3 sequence (DNA): TGTGCCAGCAGTTACCGCGACCTCCACGGAGGCTACACCTTC. It encodes CASSYRDLHGGYTF. The chain recombines TRBV6-5 with TRBJ1-2; D is undetermined. The V end was cut by 2 bases, the J end by 8 bases, with 15 bases between. Looked up from germline, CDR1 is MNHEY and CDR2 is SVGAGI. The CDR3 sequence is 14 residues long.

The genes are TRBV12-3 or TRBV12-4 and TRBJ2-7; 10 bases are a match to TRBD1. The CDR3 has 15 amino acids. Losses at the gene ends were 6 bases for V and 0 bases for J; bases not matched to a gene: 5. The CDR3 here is CASRRTGGSSYEQYF. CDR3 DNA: TGTGCCAGCAGAAGGACAGGGGGGAGCTCCTACGAGCAGTACTTC.